Listed here are 20 T cell receptor beta chains from one sample, sequenced in a study of beta chain features in type 1 diabetes listed by TCRdb under 2018. Libraries were constructed by the immunoSEQ multiplex PCR assay. The entire isolated RNA was reverse transcribed using the High Capacity cDNA Reverse Transcription Kit, and thus expressed TCRB transcripts were sequenced. TCRdb took over this immuneACCESS table, retaining in-frame rearrangements with V and J assigned. Such tables are incomplete; in checked studies, under half of the missing clones stem from an unresolved V gene, and the remainder is unexplained. In all, the sample holds hundreds of thousands of clones, and roughly 15% of those were seen once. The top ten clones comprise roughly 0.025% of the sample. Sequenced material: naive CD4+ T cells from blood. What this sample's cell subset or site label stands for: true naive CD4+ T cells. These receptors came from a woman in her late teens or twenties in good health.

There are a few counts of this clone. Other DNA sequences in the sample encode the same CDR3. This sequence joins TRBV9 and TRBJ2-1; 7 bases fit TRBD2. The ends lost 0 bases at V and 7 bases at J; junction bases unmatched: 4. Germline loops: CDR1 SGDLS, CDR2 YYNGEE. CDR3 size: 14 residues. The CDR3 DNA reads TGTGCCAGCAGCGTAGGGGGTAGCGGGAATGAGCAGTTCTTC. Its protein is CASSVGGSGNEQFF.

V is TRBV29-1 and J is TRBJ1-2; D is perhaps TRBD1 (5 bases). V shed 6 bases and J shed 8 bases, with 16 bases lying between them. Germline V gene data show CDR1 as SQVTM and CDR2 as ANQGSEA. The CDR3 has 12 amino acids. The CDR3 is CSVGTSPWGYTF. Written as DNA, the CDR3 is TGCAGCGTCGGGACCTCCCCTTGGGGCTACACCTTC.

This clone was seen a handful of times. The chain is built from TRBV10-3 and TRBJ2-7; 10 bases are shared with TRBD1. This CDR3 is built from 14 residues. CDR1 and CDR2 (germline): ENHRY, SYGVKD. J lost 5 bases, V lost 6 bases, and 7 bases had no gene match. In nucleotides, the CDR3 is TGTGCCATCAGCCCCCGGGACAGGGGTCACGAGCAGTACTTC. Amino acid sequence: CAISPRDRGHEQYF.

The CDR3 spells CASSLWVAGGPGETQYF. CDR3 sequence (DNA): TGTGCCAGCAGCTTATGGGTAGCGGGAGGGCCCGGGGAGACCCAGTACTTC. This chain links TRBV7-2 with TRBJ2-5; 11 positions agree with TRBD2. The CDR3 length is 17 residues. V dropped 2 bases and J dropped 5; count of bases not matched to a gene: 10. CDR1 is SGHTA and CDR2 is FQGNSA in the germline V gene.

The rearrangement links TRBV5-5 to TRBJ2-5; D is undetermined. CDR1 SGHKS and CDR2 YYEKEE come from the germline V gene (reference sequence). V lost 1 base and J 4 bases, leaving 8 bases between the germline ends. The CDR3 is 13 amino acids. For the CDR3, the DNA is TGTGCCAGCAGCTTGACATTTGGAGAGACCCAGTACTTC. It specifies CASSLTFGETQYF.

The chain carries TRBV2 and TRBJ2-3, with 9 bases fitting TRBD2. Unmatched junction bases numbered 10, after V lost 3 bases and J lost 6 bases. Per germline, CDR1 SNHLY and CDR2 FYNNEI. The length of the CDR3 is 16 residues. The CDR3: CASSEGLAGALDTQYF. In nucleotides, the CDR3 is TGTGCCAGCAGTGAGGGGTTAGCGGGAGCTTTGGATACGCAGTATTTT.

The rearrangement links TRBV5-1 to TRBJ2-5; a weak D match, TRBD2 (6 bases). The V end lost 3 bases, the J end lost 9 bases, and 18 bases lay between the germline ends. Germline CDR1 is SGHRS and CDR2 is YFSETQ. The CDR3 extends over 14 amino acids. CDR3 amino acids: CASSSVTGVEAQYF. The CDR3 region has the DNA TGCGCCAGCAGCTCCGTTACGGGAGTGGAAGCCCAGTACTTC.

Comment on this clone: The same CDR3 can be traced to other DNA sequences in this sample. V is TRBV7-2 and J is TRBJ2-5, with D hard to call. Germline V gene lookup returns CDR1 SGHTA and CDR2 FQGNSA. CDR3 length: 12 residues. The ends were cut back, 3 bases at V and 2 bases at J, with 4 bases in the middle. The CDR3 DNA reads TGTGCCAGCAGCTTTTTTCAAGAGACCCAGTACTTC. Protein: CASSFFQETQYF.

The rearrangement links TRBV2 to TRBJ1-5; TRBD1 is a possible D gene (5 bases). V lost 8 bases and J 4 bases, leaving 15 bases between the germline ends. The germline V gene has CDR1 SNHLY and CDR2 FYNNEI. The length of the CDR3 is 14 residues. This CDR3 is CASSRDLWNQPQHF. In DNA form, the CDR3 reads TGTGCCAGCTCCAGGGACCTCTGGAATCAGCCCCAGCATTTT.

This clone was seen a handful of times. The chain employs TRBV2 and TRBJ2-3, with D unresolved. Germline V gene data show CDR1 as SNHLY and CDR2 as FYNNEI. The ends were cut back, 3 bases at V and 8 bases at J, with 6 bases in the middle. CDR3 length equals 11 residues. CDR3 sequence: CASSEALTQYF. Here the CDR3 DNA reads TGTGCCAGCAGTGAGGCGCTTACGCAGTATTTT. Using reference TRBV2 and TRBJ2-3 for the parts outside the CDR3, the full variable domain is EPEVTQTPSHQVTQMGQEVILRCVPISNHLYFYWYRQILGQKVEFLVSFYNNEISEKSEIFDDQFSVERPDGSNFTLKIRSTKLEDSAMYFCASSEALTQYFGPGTRLTVL.

The gene calls are TRBV27 and TRBJ2-7, with D perhaps matching TRBD1 (5 bases). Trimming left V 3 bases short and J 0 bases short, with 12 bases between. The CDR3 has 15 residues. Germline-derived CDR1 and CDR2 are MNHEY and SMNVEV (reference sequence). CDR3 sequence: CASSFRGPSSYEQYF. CDR3 nucleotide sequence: TGTGCCAGCAGTTTTAGGGGCCCAAGCTCCTACGAGCAGTACTTC.

This chain joins TRBV19 and TRBJ2-2, with TRBD1 matching 8 bases. The ends lost 5 bases at V and 4 bases at J; junction bases unmatched: 6. Germline lookup yields CDR1 LNHDA and CDR2 SQIVND (reference sequence). This CDR3 has 15 residues. CDR3 sequence: CASSLRTGSTGELFF. CDR3 nucleotides: TGTGCCAGTAGTCTTAGGACAGGGAGCACCGGGGAGCTGTTTTTT.

As DNA, the CDR3 is TGCGCCAGCAGCTTATCGACAGGAGTCACTGAAGCTTTCTTT. Its translation: CASSLSTGVTEAFF. The rearrangement uses TRBV5-1 and TRBJ1-1, with D maybe TRBD1 (6 bases). There are 14 residues in the CDR3. V was trimmed by 2 bases and J by 4 bases, leaving 12 bases between them. The V gene's germline CDR1 is SGHRS and CDR2 YFSETQ.

This clone was recorded a few times. The rearrangement links TRBV7-2 to TRBJ2-1, with a tentative D call TRBD1 (5 bases). This CDR3 has 16 amino acids. The germline V gene has CDR1 SGHTA and CDR2 FQGNSA. V was clipped by 2 bases and J by 9 bases, with 20 bases between them. The DNA for the CDR3 is TGTGCCAGCAGCTTATCCCTGGACACGCGTAGCAGTGAGCAGTTCTTC. Translation gives CASSLSLDTRSSEQFF.

This clone has only a few counts. The rearrangement joins TRBV29-1 to TRBJ2-3; 15 bases are a match to TRBD2. Germline trimming cut 2 bases from V and 4 bases from J; bases unmatched to any gene: 22. Germline-derived CDR1 and CDR2 are SQVTM and ANQGSEA. This CDR3 has 22 residues. The CDR3 bases are TGCAGCGTTGAACTCCCAAAGAGGACTAGCGGGAGGGAACGATCGGTGGCAGATACGCAGTATTTT. This translates into CSVELPKRTSGRERSVADTQYF.

This clone has only a few counts. The genes are TRBV6-5 and TRBJ2-1; D is possibly TRBD2 (6 bases). Germline V CDR1 and CDR2: MNHEY, SVGAGI. With 4 bases removed from V and 6 bases from J, the gap between germline ends came to 13 bases. This CDR3 comprises 14 residues. The CDR3 is CASSWTKGSNEQFF. In DNA form, the CDR3 reads TGTGCCAGCAGTTGGACTAAAGGATCCAATGAGCAGTTCTTC.

The chain employs TRBV4-2 and TRBJ2-1, with 12 bases aligning to TRBD2. The CDR3 runs 16 residues. V shed 4 bases, J shed 7 bases, and the junction held 8 bases outside the gene matches. Germline assignment: CDR1 LGHNA and CDR2 YNFKEQ. The CDR3 is CASSRTGLAGWNEQFF. CDR3 sequence (DNA): TGTGCCAGCAGCCGGACCGGACTAGCGGGATGGAATGAGCAGTTCTTC.

The chain combines TRBV5-1 with TRBJ2-7; TRBD2 matches at 7 bases. V gave up 2 bases and J gave up 0 bases; unmatched junction bases: 5. CDR1 is SGHRS and CDR2 is YFSETQ in the germline V gene. This CDR3 has 15 residues. CDR3 region: CASSLEGGPSYEQYF. DNA of the CDR3: TGCGCCAGCAGCTTAGAGGGAGGGCCCTCCTACGAGCAGTACTTC.

This clone has more than one count but fewer than ten. This sequence joins TRBV5-4 and TRBJ1-2; 7 bases are a match to TRBD1. V was pared by 3 bases and J by 7 bases, with 12 bases of the junction left unmatched. Germline CDR1 SGHNT, CDR2 YYREEE (reference sequence). CDR3 length: 15 amino acids. CDR3 nucleotide sequence: TGTGCCAGCAGCTCGGCGAGGGGGCGCCTTGGTGGCTACACCTTC. This gives the protein CASSSARGRLGGYTF.

About this clone itself: Germline and junction disagree at one end, which may indicate a read error. The chain carries TRBV5-5 and TRBJ2-3; TRBD2 is a possible D gene (7 bases). The CDR3 loop spans 15 amino acids. Per germline, CDR1 SGHKS and CDR2 YYEKEE (reference sequence). In DNA, the CDR3 is TGCGCCAGCAGCCATCGGGGGGCCGAGACAGATACGCAGTATTTT. Protein sequence: CASSHRGAETDTQYF.